This T cell receptor (beta chain) emerged from a study of blood T cells in healthy people across ages. Study-level results: Investigators viewed diversity estimates from one million T cells as underestimates, the study reported. A roughly linear age-dependent decrease characterized TCR beta diversity per million T cells.

This clonotype was found a few times. What it binds is not known. Per-sample yields of isolated PBMCs were at least 7 million. A second PCR, run for roughly 6 to 11 cycles, used a sample-barcoded 5' primer plus a J-beta primer mix. One entry per CDR3 protein, called by TCRdb with MiXCR from the 5' RACE reads. Here the sample spans about 1.6 million distinct CDR3 sequences, about 31% being singletons. The CDR3 loop spans 15 amino acids. From germline, CDR1 is SGDLS and CDR2 YYNGEE. The V and J ends lost 1 base and 8 bases, in that order; junction bases with no gene match: 7. Sequencing used blood. The TCR was taken from a woman in her twenties or thirties in good health. The chain has TRBV9 and TRBJ2-1, with TRBD1 matching 9 bases. The CDR3 here is CASSVLGTGIYEQFF. The CDR3 DNA reads as TGTGCCAGCAGCGTACTCGGGACAGGGATCTATGAGCAGTTCTTC. The full variable domain, rest sourced from reference TRBV9 and TRBJ2-1, is DSGVTQTPKHLITATGQRVTLRCSPRSGDLSVYWYQQSLDQGLQFLIQYYNGEERAKGNILERFSAQQFPDLHSELNLSSLELGDSALYFCASSVLGTGIYEQFFGPGTRLTVL.